What follows are 21 T cell receptor beta chains derived from one specimen sequenced in a study of beta chain features in type 1 diabetes. Findings and limits, study-wide: Type 1 diabetes patients had moderately but significantly shorter TCRB CDR3s in all four CD4+ subsets.

These TCRs are of unknown antigen specificity. All of the isolated RNA was reverse transcribed, so expressed TCRB transcripts were sequenced. TCRdb keeps only in-frame clones here, not all; method: immunoSEQ multiplex PCR. The data contain 100,000 to 150,000 clones, 9% of them singletons. The sequencing input was central memory CD4+ T cells from blood. The receptors come from a man aged 30 to 39 with type 1 diabetes.

This clone was seen a handful of times. V is TRBV5-4 and J is TRBJ2-3; 9 bases align to TRBD2. This CDR3 has 17 amino acids. Germline V gene lookup returns CDR1 SGHNT and CDR2 YYREEE (reference sequence). V shed 0 bases and J 1 base; nucleotides not matched to a gene: 6. The DNA for the CDR3 is TGTGCCAGCAGCTTGGTGGCTAGCGGGGACGGCACAGATACGCAGTATTTT. Translation: CASSLVASGDGTDTQYF.

This clone occurred once. V usage is TRBV5-6 and J usage is TRBJ2-5; 9 nucleotides line up with TRBD2. CDR1 is SGHDT and CDR2 is YYEEEE in the germline V gene. The CDR3 loop spans 14 amino acids. The ends lost 3 bases at V and 10 bases at J; junction bases unmatched: 10. CDR3 sequence reads: CASSYPFAGGDQYF. The CDR3, as DNA: TGTGCCAGCAGCTACCCGTTTGCGGGGGGGGACCAGTACTTC.

This clone was detected a few times. The rearrangement uses TRBV9 and TRBJ1-1; the D is unclear. The CDR3 is 13 amino acids. Trimming left V 0 bases short and J 3 bases short, with 6 bases between. Germline values: CDR1 SGDLS, CDR2 YYNGEE. CDR3 in amino acids: CASSVGQDTEAFF. In nucleotides, the CDR3 is TGTGCCAGCAGCGTAGGTCAGGACACTGAAGCTTTCTTT.

The J gene is TRBJ2-5, the V gene TRBV4-1, with TRBD1 identical over 7 bases. J gave up 4 bases and V 1 base, and 3 bases lay outside the gene matches. Germline assignment: CDR1 MGHRA and CDR2 YSYEKL. The CDR3 contains 14 residues. CDR3 coding DNA: TGCGCCAGCAGCCAAGGACAGGGCCGAGAGACCCAGTACTTC. Protein sequence: CASSQGQGRETQYF.

The chain carries TRBV10-3 and TRBJ1-5; D unclear. The V end lost 0 bases, the J end lost 0 bases, and 6 bases lay between the germline ends. This CDR3 region has 15 residues. CDR1 and CDR2 from the germline V gene are ENHRY and SYGVKD. This chain's CDR3 is CAISESMRSNQPQHF. Here the CDR3 DNA reads TGTGCCATCAGTGAGTCGATGCGTAGCAATCAGCCCCAGCATTTT.

The genes are TRBV28 and TRBJ2-7; D is perhaps TRBD2 (5 bases). The CDR3 extends over 12 amino acids. Germline CDR1 is MDHEN and CDR2 is SYDVKM. Trimming left V 5 bases short and J 1 base short, with 6 bases between. The CDR3 region is CASSRTSYEQYF. Here the CDR3 DNA reads TGTGCCAGCAGTAGGACTTCCTACGAGCAGTACTTC.

V is TRBV27 and J is TRBJ2-3; TRBD1 is a possible D gene (5 bases). CDR3 length: 14 amino acids. The V gene lost 2 bases and the J gene lost 3 bases, with 9 bases spanning the gap. Per the germline V gene, CDR1 is MNHEY and CDR2 is SMNVEV (reference sequence). The chain's CDR3 is CASSLRQITDTQYF. DNA for the CDR3: TGTGCCAGCAGTTTAAGACAGATTACAGATACGCAGTATTTT.

A few counts support this clone. The chain has TRBV5-4 and TRBJ1-2, with a weak D call TRBD1 (6 bases). The germline CDR1 and CDR2 sequences are SGHNT and YYREEE (reference sequence). This CDR3 region has 13 residues. The V and J ends lost 0 bases and 6 bases respectively, with 9 bases between them. The CDR3 coding sequence is TGTGCCAGCAGCTTGGCAGGGGCCAATGGCTACACCTTC. It specifies CASSLAGANGYTF.

The chain carries TRBV28 and TRBJ2-2; TRBD1 matches at 9 bases. J lost 3 bases, V lost 10 bases, and 9 bases had no gene match. The CDR3 runs to 15 residues. CDR1 is MDHEN and CDR2 is SYDVKM in the germline V gene. CDR3 sequence reads: CAITQGQGYTGELFF. The CDR3 nucleotides read TGTGCCATAACTCAAGGACAGGGGTACACCGGGGAGCTGTTTTTT.

CDR3 residues: CASRLSWTGSHEQYF. The CDR3 bases are TGTGCCAGCAGATTGAGTTGGACAGGGTCGCACGAGCAGTACTTC. The chain has TRBV7-2 and TRBJ2-7; 8 positions agree with TRBD1. The germline gives CDR1 SGHTA, CDR2 FQGNSA. After removal of 6 bases from V and 5 bases from J, the junction contained 12 bases not matched to a gene. The CDR3 runs 15 residues.

This clone was recorded a few times. This chain joins TRBV28 and TRBJ2-5, with a tentative D call TRBD2 (6 bases). The germline V gene encodes CDR1 MDHEN and CDR2 SYDVKM. The CDR3 consists of 13 residues. Trimming cost V 3 bases and J 7 bases, with 12 bases left between them. CDR3 protein: CASSFWGERTQYF. The CDR3 DNA follows: TGTGCCAGCAGTTTCTGGGGGGAAAGGACCCAGTACTTC.

This rearrangement joins TRBV4-2 to TRBJ2-1, with 9 bases that match TRBD2. Germline lookup yields CDR1 LGHNA and CDR2 YNFKEQ. V was clipped by 4 bases and J by 9 bases; unmatched bases: 10. There are 15 residues in the CDR3. CDR3 in amino acids: CASSRAGGHDTEQFF. CDR3 DNA sequence: TGTGCCAGCAGCCGTGCGGGGGGGCATGATACTGAGCAGTTCTTC.

CDR3 protein: CASGGGFSNQPQHF. For the CDR3, the DNA is TGTGCCAGTGGGGGGGGGTTTAGCAATCAGCCCCAGCATTTT. This chain joins TRBV19 and TRBJ1-5, with a possible D match to TRBD1 (5 bases). CDR3 length: 14 residues. Trimming removed 8 bases from V and 0 bases from J, with 11 bases in between. The germline V gene has CDR1 LNHDA and CDR2 SQIVND (reference sequence).

The chain employs TRBV15 and TRBJ1-2; D is unclear. CDR1 and CDR2 (germline): LNHNV, YYDKDF (reference sequence). This CDR3 region has 13 residues. Trimming shortened V by 8 bases and J by 7 bases, and 17 bases separated the two germline ends. The CDR3 sequence is CATSEIYGSGYTF. The CDR3 DNA follows: TGTGCCACCTCCGAGATCTACGGGTCTGGCTACACCTTC.

The chain combines TRBV19 with TRBJ2-1, with 7 bases that match TRBD1. This CDR3 contains 14 residues. The V and J ends lost 2 bases and 13 bases, in that order; junction bases with no gene match: 11. CDR1 and CDR2 from the germline V gene are LNHDA and SQIVND (reference sequence). CDR3 in amino acids: CASSILLAGTAQFF. CDR3 coding DNA: TGTGCCAGTAGTATACTTCTAGCCGGGACAGCCCAGTTCTTC.

This clone was found many times. The rearrangement uses TRBV29-1 and TRBJ1-1; D call uncertain. Per the germline V gene, CDR1 is SQVTM and CDR2 is ANQGSEA. The V end was cut by 4 bases, the J end by 4 bases, with 16 bases between. The CDR3 is made up of 14 amino acids. For the CDR3, the DNA is TGCAGCGTTGGGAAGGACGGACTGGGCACTGAAGCTTTCTTT. Protein sequence: CSVGKDGLGTEAFF.

This clone came up a few times. V usage is TRBV30 and J usage is TRBJ2-2; 7 bases are shared with TRBD1. V shed 1 base, J shed 7 bases, and the junction held 6 bases outside the gene matches. There are 14 residues in the CDR3. Germline CDR1 is GTSNPN and CDR2 is SVGIG (reference sequence). The CDR3 is CAWSEGASGGELFF. The DNA for the CDR3 is TGTGCCTGGAGTGAGGGGGCGTCGGGCGGGGAGCTGTTTTTT.

This clone was picked up a small number of times. CDR3 region: CASRSGQGNEQYF. CDR3 in DNA: TGTGCCAGCAGGTCGGGACAGGGGAACGAGCAGTACTTC. The V call is TRBV6-1, the J call TRBJ2-7; 10 bases match TRBD1. Germline CDR1 is MNHNS and CDR2 is SASEGT. This CDR3 spans 13 amino acids. The J segment lost 5 bases and the V segment lost 6 bases, leaving 4 bases of the junction unmatched.

The chain uses TRBV4-2 and TRBJ2-3, with TRBD2 as a possible D gene (6 bases). The V gene's germline CDR1 is LGHNA and CDR2 YNFKEQ. The CDR3 spans 13 residues. V lost 1 base, J lost 6 bases, and 8 bases lay in between. In DNA form, the CDR3 reads TGTGCCAGCAGCCAAGTACGGGGGGATACGCAGTATTTT. The encoded protein is CASSQVRGDTQYF.

This clone has just a few counts. The chain employs TRBV11-2 and TRBJ1-1; D is uncertain. The V gene's germline CDR1 is SGHAT and CDR2 FQNNGV. The CDR3 runs to 15 residues. V was pared by 0 bases and J by 0 bases, with 8 bases between. The CDR3 bases are TGTGCCAGCAGCTTAGATTCAGGATTGAACACTGAAGCTTTCTTT. It yields the protein CASSLDSGLNTEAFF.

This clone was counted between two and nine times. This sequence joins TRBV11-2 and TRBJ2-7, with D maybe TRBD1 (6 bases). The CDR3 has 15 amino acids. CDR1 and CDR2 from the germline V gene are SGHAT and FQNNGV. Trimming removed 5 bases at V and 2 bases at J, with 16 bases between. The CDR3 reads CASSPRQDATYEQYF. As DNA, the CDR3 is TGTGCCAGCAGCCCCCGACAGGACGCTACCTACGAGCAGTACTTC. Full variable domain (rest looked up from reference TRBV11-2 and TRBJ2-7): EAGVAQSPRYKIIEKRQSVAFWCNPISGHATLYWYQQILGQGPKLLIQFQNNGVVDDSQLPKDRFSAERLKGVDSTLKIQPAKLEDSAVYLCASSPRQDATYEQYFGPGTRLTVT.